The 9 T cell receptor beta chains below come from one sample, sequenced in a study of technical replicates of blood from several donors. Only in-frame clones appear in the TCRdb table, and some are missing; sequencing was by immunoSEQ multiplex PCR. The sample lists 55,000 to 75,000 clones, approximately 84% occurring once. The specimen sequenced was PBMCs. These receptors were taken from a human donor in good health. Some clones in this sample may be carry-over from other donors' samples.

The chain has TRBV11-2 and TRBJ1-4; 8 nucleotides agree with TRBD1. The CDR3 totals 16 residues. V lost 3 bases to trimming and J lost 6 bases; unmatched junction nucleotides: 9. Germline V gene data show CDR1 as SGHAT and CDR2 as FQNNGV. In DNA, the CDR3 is TGTGCCAGCAGCTTCTTGGGCCAGGGGGCTGATGAAAAACTGTTTTTT. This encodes CASSFLGQGADEKLFF.

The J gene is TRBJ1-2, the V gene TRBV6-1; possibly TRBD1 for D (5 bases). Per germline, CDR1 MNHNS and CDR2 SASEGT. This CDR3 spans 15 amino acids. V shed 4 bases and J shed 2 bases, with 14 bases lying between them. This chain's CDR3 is CASSVGPGGNYGYTF. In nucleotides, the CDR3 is TGTGCCAGCAGTGTAGGGCCGGGGGGAAACTATGGCTACACCTTC.

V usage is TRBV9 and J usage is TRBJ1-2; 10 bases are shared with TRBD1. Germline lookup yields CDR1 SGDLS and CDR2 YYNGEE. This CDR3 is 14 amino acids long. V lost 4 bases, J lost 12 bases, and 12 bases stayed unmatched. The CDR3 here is CASSPSGDRGPNTF. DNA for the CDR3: TGTGCCAGCAGCCCTTCGGGGGACAGGGGTCCGAACACCTTC.

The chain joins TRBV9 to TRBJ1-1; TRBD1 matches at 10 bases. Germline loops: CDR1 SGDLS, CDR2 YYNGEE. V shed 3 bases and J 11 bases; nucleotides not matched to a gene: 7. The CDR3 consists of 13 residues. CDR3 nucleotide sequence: TGTGCCAGCAGCGAGGGGACAGGGGTTCGGGCTTTCTTT. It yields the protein CASSEGTGVRAFF.

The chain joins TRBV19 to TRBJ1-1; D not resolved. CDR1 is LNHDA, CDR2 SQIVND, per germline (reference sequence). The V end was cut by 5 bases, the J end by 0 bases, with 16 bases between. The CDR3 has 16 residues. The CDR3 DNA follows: TGTGCCAGTAGTGCCAGAGCTCTGGGCATGAACACTGAAGCTTTCTTT. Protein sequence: CASSARALGMNTEAFF.

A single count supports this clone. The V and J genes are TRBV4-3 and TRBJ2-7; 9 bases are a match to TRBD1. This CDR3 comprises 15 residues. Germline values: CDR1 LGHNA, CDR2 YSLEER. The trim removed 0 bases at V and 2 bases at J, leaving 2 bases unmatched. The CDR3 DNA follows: TGCGCCAGCAGCCAAGACTGGACAGGGGCCTACGAGCAGTACTTC. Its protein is CASSQDWTGAYEQYF.

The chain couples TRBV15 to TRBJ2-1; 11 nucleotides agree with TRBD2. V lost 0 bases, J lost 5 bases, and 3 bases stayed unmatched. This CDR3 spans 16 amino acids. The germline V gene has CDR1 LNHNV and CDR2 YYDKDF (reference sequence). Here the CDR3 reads CATSRDRLAGNNEQFF. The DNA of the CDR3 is TGTGCCACCAGCAGAGACAGACTAGCGGGAAACAATGAGCAGTTCTTC.

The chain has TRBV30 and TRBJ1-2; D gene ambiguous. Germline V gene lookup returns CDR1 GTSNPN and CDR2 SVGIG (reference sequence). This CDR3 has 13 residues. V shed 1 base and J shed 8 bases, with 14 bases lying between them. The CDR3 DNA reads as TGTGCCTGGAGTGGGCAGACATGGAACGGCTACACCTTC. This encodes CAWSGQTWNGYTF.

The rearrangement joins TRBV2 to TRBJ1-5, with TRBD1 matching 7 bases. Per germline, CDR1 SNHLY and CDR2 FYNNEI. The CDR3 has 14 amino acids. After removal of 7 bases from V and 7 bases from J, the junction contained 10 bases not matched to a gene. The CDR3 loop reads CASTRGSGDQPQHF. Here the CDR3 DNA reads TGTGCCAGCACCAGGGGGTCAGGGGACCAGCCCCAGCATTTT.